This T cell receptor beta chain was profiled in a study of T cell responses to AZD1222 COVID-19 vaccine. Profiled with immunoSEQ multiplex PCR; TCRdb holds only in-frame clones, not every one. The data show around 160,000 clones, about 91% seen once. In this sample, this clone turned up once. The germline V gene has CDR1 MNHNS and CDR2 SASEGT. The CDR3 consists of 14 residues. Trimming left V 3 bases short and J 0 bases short, with 8 bases between. This sequence joins TRBV6-1 and TRBJ1-1, with D hard to call. The sequences come from peripheral blood, collected 28 days after the second AZD1222 dose. This TCR was sampled from an adult who received the AZD1222 COVID-19 vaccine. The DNA for the CDR3 is TGTGCCAGCAGTGAGGGCGGAATGAACACTGAAGCTTTCTTT. This codes for CASSEGGMNTEAFF.